Given below is one T cell receptor (beta chain) in context. Its matching antigen is unknown. Every donor was a Caucasian adult from Nashville, Tennessee. CD8 memory was a combination that joined CD45RO+ cells with CCR7-negative CD45RA+ TemRA cells. The data belong to a study of shared clonotypes between healthy human individuals. Study-wide results and limits: Limited genetic and exposure-history diversity came from having few donors.

The test was conducted at deep level. Profiled with immunoSEQ multiplex PCR; TCRdb holds only in-frame clones, not every one. The table has roughly 320,000 clones, about nine tenths seen once. The V gene's germline CDR1 is SGHVS and CDR2 FNYEAQ. This CDR3 comprises 14 residues. V lost 1 base and J 3 bases, leaving 9 bases between the germline ends. The TCR originated in a man younger than 35 in good health. The sequencing input was memory CD8+ T cells sorted from blood. Subset: CD45RO+ cells pooled with CCR7-negative TemRA cells. The rearrangement joins TRBV7-6 to TRBJ1-1; D perhaps matches TRBD1 (5 bases). The CDR3, as DNA: TGTGCCAGCAGCTTAGAACGGGGGGACACTGAAGCTTTCTTT. It codes for CASSLERGDTEAFF.